The sequence of this TCR beta chain was determined in a study of neurological immune-mediated disorders. The study, taken as a whole, reports: The most TCR clonal expansion was seen in HTLV-1-associated myelopathy, and the least was seen in multiple sclerosis, which fell below healthy controls.

The cDNA was produced through 5'RACE with 10-nucleotide random UMIs. TCRdb called the 5' RACE reads again in MiXCR, with one record for every CDR3 protein. Of 20,000 or so distinct CDR3 sequences in the sample, over 8.5% are singletons; the top ten hold around 30%. This clonotype appeared many times. What it binds is unknown. The cells used in sorted libraries, CD4+ or CD8+ T cells, numbered 1 million. V lost 0 bases to trimming and J lost 0 bases; unmatched junction nucleotides: 11. The CDR3 is 19 residues long. The germline CDR1 and CDR2 sequences are DFQATT and SNEGSKA (reference sequence). This sequence originates from a woman aged 45-65 years in good health. The chain combines TRBV20-1 with TRBJ2-6; the match to TRBD2 covers 7 bases. The specimen was CD8+ T cells from blood. CDR3 loop: CSARDLGLAVYSGANVLTF. Written as DNA, the CDR3 is TGCAGTGCTAGAGATCTTGGTCTAGCGGTCTACTCTGGGGCCAACGTCCTGACTTTC.